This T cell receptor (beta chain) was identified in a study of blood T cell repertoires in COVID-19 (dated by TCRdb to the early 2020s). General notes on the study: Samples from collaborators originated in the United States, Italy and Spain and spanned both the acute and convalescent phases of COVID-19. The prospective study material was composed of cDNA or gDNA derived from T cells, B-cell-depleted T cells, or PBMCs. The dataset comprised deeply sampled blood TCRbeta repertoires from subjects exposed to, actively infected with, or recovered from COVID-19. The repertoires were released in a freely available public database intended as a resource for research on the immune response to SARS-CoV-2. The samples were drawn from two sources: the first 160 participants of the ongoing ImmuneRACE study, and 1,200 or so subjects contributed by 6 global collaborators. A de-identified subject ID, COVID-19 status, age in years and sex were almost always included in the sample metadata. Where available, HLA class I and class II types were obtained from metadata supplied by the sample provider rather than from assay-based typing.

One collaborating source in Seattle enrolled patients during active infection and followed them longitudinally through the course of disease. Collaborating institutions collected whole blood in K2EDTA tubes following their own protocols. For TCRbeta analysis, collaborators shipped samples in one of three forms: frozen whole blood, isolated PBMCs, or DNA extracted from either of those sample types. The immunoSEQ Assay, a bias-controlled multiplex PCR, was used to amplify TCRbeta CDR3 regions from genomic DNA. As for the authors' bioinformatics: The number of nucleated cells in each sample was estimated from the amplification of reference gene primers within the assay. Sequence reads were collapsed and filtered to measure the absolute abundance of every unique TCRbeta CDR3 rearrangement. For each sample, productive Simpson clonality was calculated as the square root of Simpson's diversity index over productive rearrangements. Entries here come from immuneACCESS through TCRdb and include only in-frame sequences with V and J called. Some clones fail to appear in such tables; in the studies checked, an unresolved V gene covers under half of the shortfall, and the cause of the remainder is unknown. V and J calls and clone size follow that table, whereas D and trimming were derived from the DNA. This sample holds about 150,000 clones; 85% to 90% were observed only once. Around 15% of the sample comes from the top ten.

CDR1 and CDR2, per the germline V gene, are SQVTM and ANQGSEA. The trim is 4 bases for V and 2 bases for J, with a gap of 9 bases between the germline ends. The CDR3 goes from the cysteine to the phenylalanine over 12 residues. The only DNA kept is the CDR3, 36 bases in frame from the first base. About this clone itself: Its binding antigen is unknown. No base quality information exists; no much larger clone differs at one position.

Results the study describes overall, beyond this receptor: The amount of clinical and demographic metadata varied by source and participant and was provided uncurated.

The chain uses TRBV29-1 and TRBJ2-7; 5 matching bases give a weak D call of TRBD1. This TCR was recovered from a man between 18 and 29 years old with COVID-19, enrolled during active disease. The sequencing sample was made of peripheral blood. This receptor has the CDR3 CSVGGPAYEQYF. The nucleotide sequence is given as TGCAGCGTTGGGGGCCCAGCCTACGAGCAGTACTTC.